The 28 T cell receptor beta chains listed next were all sequenced from one sample in a study of long-term antiretroviral therapy in people with HIV. Samples were assayed with immunoSEQ v3.0 at survey level. Using immunoSEQ multiplex PCR, the repertoire was profiled, and TCRdb retains in-frame clones only, with some absent. The sample records approximately 29,000 clones, approximately 92% being singletons. The sample was unsorted PBMCs, taken 5 to 5.5 years after starting antiretroviral therapy. These receptors originate from a woman aged 40 to 50 with HIV.

This chain connects TRBV4-3 to TRBJ2-7; 10 nucleotides line up with TRBD2. Trimming cost V 1 base and J 3 bases; bases outside gene matches: 6. Germline-derived CDR1 and CDR2 are LGHNA and YSLEER. The CDR3 is 16 residues long. The CDR3 sequence is CASSQGVAGGHYEQYF. CDR3 coding DNA: TGCGCCAGCAGCCAAGGCGTAGCGGGGGGCCACTACGAGCAGTACTTC.

The chain combines TRBV6-1 with TRBJ1-5; the D is unclear. CDR3 length equals 14 residues. CDR1 is MNHNS and CDR2 is SASEGT in the germline V gene. The ends were cut back, 6 bases at V and 0 bases at J, with 9 bases in the middle. CDR3 protein: CASREGYSNQPQHF. CDR3 DNA: TGTGCCAGCAGGGAGGGTTATAGCAATCAGCCCCAGCATTTT.

J is TRBJ2-1 and V is TRBV19, with a tentative D call TRBD2 (6 bases). The V end was cut by 3 bases, the J end by 5 bases, with 17 bases between. The CDR3 runs to 16 residues. The germline V gene encodes CDR1 LNHDA and CDR2 SQIVND (reference sequence). The CDR3 is CASSILSGLPNNEQFF. CDR3 sequence (DNA): TGTGCCAGTAGTATTCTTAGCGGTTTACCAAACAATGAGCAGTTCTTC.

This chain joins TRBV9 and TRBJ1-3; a possible D gene is TRBD1 (5 bases). V was clipped by 4 bases and J by 4 bases, with 9 bases between them. Per the germline V gene, CDR1 is SGDLS and CDR2 is YYNGEE. The CDR3 is made up of 13 amino acids. The CDR3 coding sequence is TGTGCCAGCAGCCGGGGGGACGGAAACACCATATATTTT. This translates into CASSRGDGNTIYF. Full variable domain (remainder filled in from reference TRBV9 and TRBJ1-3): DSGVTQTPKHLITATGQRVTLRCSPRSGDLSVYWYQQSLDQGLQFLIQYYNGEERAKGNILERFSAQQFPDLHSELNLSSLELGDSALYFCASSRGDGNTIYFGEGSWLTVV.

The rearrangement joins TRBV9 to TRBJ1-5; 11 bases line up with TRBD1. Trimming at V came to 3 bases and at J to 7 bases, leaving 6 bases not matched to a gene. This CDR3 is built from 15 residues. Germline CDR1 SGDLS, CDR2 YYNGEE. The CDR3 DNA reads as TGTGCCAGCAGCGCTGGGACAGGGGGTAGGCAGCCCCAGCATTTT. Encoded protein: CASSAGTGGRQPQHF. Full variable domain (missing parts from reference TRBV9 and TRBJ1-5): DSGVTQTPKHLITATGQRVTLRCSPRSGDLSVYWYQQSLDQGLQFLIQYYNGEERAKGNILERFSAQQFPDLHSELNLSSLELGDSALYFCASSAGTGGRQPQHFGDGTRLSIL.

The J gene is TRBJ1-5, the V gene TRBV15; possible D gene TRBD1, 6 bases. V was trimmed by 0 bases and J by 1 base, leaving 7 bases between them. This CDR3 has 15 amino acids. Germline CDR1 LNHNV, CDR2 YYDKDF (reference sequence). This CDR3 is CATSRDRGSNQPQHF. The CDR3 bases are TGTGCCACCAGCAGAGACAGGGGAAGCAATCAGCCCCAGCATTTT.

The genes are TRBV5-5 and TRBJ2-1; D ambiguous. This CDR3 is 13 amino acids long. Germline lookup yields CDR1 SGHKS and CDR2 YYEKEE (reference sequence). V was pared by 7 bases and J by 7 bases, with 15 bases between. CDR3 DNA sequence: TGTGCCAGCGATACGTCCCTGCGGAATGAGCAGTTCTTC. This encodes CASDTSLRNEQFF.

The V and J genes are TRBV25-1 and TRBJ2-1; TRBD2 matches 13 bases. The germline V gene has CDR1 MGHDK and CDR2 SYGVNS. CDR3 length: 16 amino acids. V dropped 2 bases and J dropped 5; count of bases not matched to a gene: 3. The CDR3 bases are TGTGCCAGCAGTGAACCGGGACTAGCGGGACACAATGAGCAGTTCTTC. It encodes CASSEPGLAGHNEQFF. Combining the CDR3 with reference TRBV25-1 and TRBJ2-1 gives the whole variable domain EADIYQTPRYLVIGTGKKITLECSQTMGHDKMYWYQQDPGMELHLIHYSYGVNSTEKGDLSSESTVSRIRTEHFPLTLESARPSHTSQYLCASSEPGLAGHNEQFFGPGTRLTVL.

V usage is TRBV5-1 and J usage is TRBJ1-1; D is undetermined. The CDR3 sequence is 16 residues long. The germline V gene has CDR1 SGHRS and CDR2 YFSETQ. V lost 2 bases and J lost 0, with 14 bases in between. The DNA for the CDR3 is TGCGCCAGCAGCTTCAGTCCGGGTAGACTGAACACTGAAGCTTTCTTT. Translation gives CASSFSPGRLNTEAFF.

The V and J genes are TRBV10-2 and TRBJ2-3; 9 bases match TRBD2. This CDR3 comprises 15 residues. Germline V gene lookup returns CDR1 WSHSY and CDR2 SAAADI. Unmatched junction bases numbered 2, after V lost 2 bases and J lost 2 bases. CDR3 sequence reads: CASSEASGNTDTQYF. CDR3 in DNA: TGCGCCAGCAGTGAGGCTAGCGGGAACACAGATACGCAGTATTTT.

The chain employs TRBV6-5 and TRBJ2-7; D could derive from TRBD1 or TRBD2 (5 bases each). The V gene's germline CDR1 is MNHEY and CDR2 SVGAGI. The CDR3 consists of 14 residues. V was shortened by 6 bases and J by 5 bases, with 17 bases between the two germline ends. In DNA, the CDR3 is TGTGCCAGCAGATCCGGGACCCGGGATGACGAGCAGTACTTC. Its translation is CASRSGTRDDEQYF.

V usage is TRBV13 and J usage is TRBJ2-5, with TRBD2 matching 9 bases. Germline values: CDR1 PRHDT, CDR2 FYEKMQ (reference sequence). V trimming: 8 bases; J trimming: 0 bases; junction bases outside the gene matches: 7. This CDR3 spans 15 amino acids. CDR3 DNA: TGTGCCAGCTCCAGTAGCGGGGGAAACCAAGAGACCCAGTACTTC. Translating gives CASSSSGGNQETQYF.

V gene TRBV2 combines with J gene TRBJ2-5, with D possibly TRBD2 on 5 matching bases. The J call could be wrong; TRBJ2-7 is a better fit for the DNA end. This CDR3 comprises 13 residues. Germline V lookup: CDR1 SNHLY, CDR2 FYNNEI. The CDR3 bases are TGTGCCAGCAGTGACGGGGATTCCCACGAGCAGTACTTC. It translates to CASSDGDSHEQYF.

This chain connects TRBV19 to TRBJ1-4; D gene ambiguous. Trimming took off 5 bases at V and 5 bases at J, with 3 bases between the two ends. The CDR3 contains 11 residues. The germline gives CDR1 LNHDA, CDR2 SQIVND (reference sequence). The CDR3 loop reads CASSVNEKLFF. The CDR3 DNA sequence: TGTGCCAGTAGTGTCAATGAAAAACTGTTTTTT.

The genes are TRBV6-5 and TRBJ2-2, with D perhaps TRBD1 (6 bases). V was trimmed by 2 bases and J by 0 bases, leaving 7 bases between them. Germline V gene data show CDR1 as MNHEY and CDR2 as SVGAGI. This CDR3 is 15 amino acids long. The CDR3 DNA sequence: TGTGCCAGCAGTTACAAGGGGGCGAACACCGGGGAGCTGTTTTTT. Its translation: CASSYKGANTGELFF.

The chain links TRBV4-2 to TRBJ2-7; 9 bases line up with TRBD1. V trimming: 0 bases; J trimming: 2 bases; junction bases outside the gene matches: 5. The CDR3 totals 16 residues. Germline V lookup: CDR1 LGHNA, CDR2 YNFKEQ. CDR3 sequence: CASSQDLTGGPYEQYF. In DNA, the CDR3 is TGTGCCAGCAGCCAAGATCTGACAGGGGGGCCCTACGAGCAGTACTTC.

The V gene is TRBV10-3, the J gene TRBJ2-1; tentatively, D is TRBD2 (5 bases). The CDR3 totals 14 residues. Looked up from germline, CDR1 is ENHRY and CDR2 is SYGVKD. V was pared by 6 bases and J by 0 bases, with 9 bases between. Here the CDR3 DNA reads TGTGCCATCAGGAGCGGCCCCTCCTACAATGAGCAGTTCTTC. Translating gives CAIRSGPSYNEQFF.

The chain employs TRBV7-9 and TRBJ2-1; D may be TRBD2 (6 bases). The CDR3 contains 14 residues. The V and J ends lost 5 bases and 5 bases respectively, with 13 bases between them. Germline V gives CDR1 SEHNR, CDR2 FQNEAQ (reference sequence). CDR3 coding DNA: TGTGCCAGCAGCCTAAGGACTACCCACAATGAGCAGTTCTTC. This sequence encodes CASSLRTTHNEQFF. The whole variable domain, filled in from reference TRBV7-9 and TRBJ2-1, reads DTGVSQNPRHKITKRGQNVTFRCDPISEHNRLYWYRQTLGQGPEFLTYFQNEAQLEKSRLLSDRFSAERPKGSFSTLEIQRTEQGDSAMYLCASSLRTTHNEQFFGPGTRLTVL.

V is TRBV11-3 and J is TRBJ2-7; D is unresolved. V was clipped by 5 bases and J by 7 bases, with 9 bases between them. This CDR3 is 11 amino acids long. Germline CDR1 SGHNT, CDR2 YENEEA. For the CDR3, the DNA is TGTGCCAGCAGCGGCTCTTGGGAGCAGTACTTC. Its translation is CASSGSWEQYF.

The CDR3 DNA follows: TGCGCCAGCAGCCAAGATGAACAAAACACCATATATTTT. Residues: CASSQDEQNTIYF. This chain joins TRBV4-1 and TRBJ1-3; D is unresolved. The length of the CDR3 is 13 residues. V lost 0 bases and J 6 bases, leaving 6 bases between the germline ends. CDR1 and CDR2 from the germline V gene are MGHRA and YSYEKL.

This chain links TRBV11-2 with TRBJ2-1; D may be TRBD1 (6 bases). CDR3 length equals 13 residues. Trimming removed 4 bases from V and 7 bases from J, with 11 bases in between. Germline CDR1 is SGHAT and CDR2 is FQNNGV. CDR3 nucleotides: TGTGCCAGCAGCTCCTATACAGGGAATGAGCAGTTCTTC. Translating gives CASSSYTGNEQFF.

The rearrangement links TRBV7-8 to TRBJ2-2; 9 bases fit TRBD1. Germline V gives CDR1 SGHVS, CDR2 FQNEAQ. The CDR3 is made up of 18 amino acids. Germline trimming cut 0 bases from V and 3 bases from J; bases unmatched to any gene: 8. This CDR3 reads CASSLARFRTGDTGELFF. The CDR3 nucleotides are TGTGCCAGCAGCTTAGCAAGGTTTCGGACAGGGGACACCGGGGAGCTGTTTTTT.

V gene TRBV30 combines with J gene TRBJ2-3, with D possibly being TRBD1 (6 bases). The CDR3 totals 14 residues. V was trimmed by 1 base and J by 1 base, leaving 9 bases between them. CDR1 is GTSNPN, CDR2 SVGIG, per germline (reference sequence). DNA of the CDR3: TGTGCCTGGAGTGATCGGACAGGCACAGATACGCAGTATTTT. Its translation is CAWSDRTGTDTQYF.

CDR3 nucleotide sequence: TGTGCCAGCAGCCCCACCGCACCTTCCTTGAACACTGAAGCTTTCTTT. It specifies CASSPTAPSLNTEAFF. This chain uses TRBV7-8 with TRBJ1-1, with D unresolved. Germline CDR1 SGHVS, CDR2 FQNEAQ. V was shortened by 5 bases and J by 0 bases, with 16 bases between the two germline ends. The CDR3 loop spans 16 amino acids.

This clone was seen a single time. The chain couples TRBV6-6 to TRBJ1-2; 7 bases are shared with TRBD1. The V and J ends lost 6 bases and 7 bases, in that order; junction bases with no gene match: 14. The germline gives CDR1 MNHNY, CDR2 SVGAGI (reference sequence). The CDR3 has 15 amino acids. The CDR3 is CASRPPGGPFVGYTF. CDR3 bases: TGTGCCAGCAGACCTCCAGGGGGACCCTTCGTTGGCTACACCTTC.

This chain links TRBV6-5 with TRBJ2-3; D call uncertain. CDR1 is MNHEY, CDR2 SVGAGI, per germline. CDR3 length: 15 residues. V was pared by 4 bases and J by 3 bases, with 14 bases between. The DNA of the CDR3 is TGTGCCAGCAGTTCCCAACCAGCGCAGACAGATACGCAGTATTTT. Its protein product is CASSSQPAQTDTQYF.

V gene TRBV6-5 combines with J gene TRBJ2-5; 9 nucleotides align to TRBD1. This CDR3 spans 12 amino acids. Germline-derived CDR1 and CDR2 are MNHEY and SVGAGI. V lost 8 bases and J lost 7; bases outside the gene matches: 5. For the CDR3, the DNA is TGTGCCAGCGGGGACAGGGCGGGGACCCAGTACTTC. Protein: CASGDRAGTQYF.

The chain couples TRBV5-1 to TRBJ1-4, with D perhaps matching TRBD1 (5 bases). Looked up from germline, CDR1 is SGHRS and CDR2 is YFSETQ. The CDR3 loop spans 13 amino acids. Trimming shortened V by 0 bases and J by 8 bases, and 8 bases separated the two germline ends. The CDR3 spells CASSLAGHEKLFF. The CDR3 region has the DNA TGCGCCAGCAGCTTGGCAGGACACGAAAAACTGTTTTTT.